Reported below is one T cell receptor (beta chain). Its cognate antigen is unknown. Germline values: CDR1 MDHEN, CDR2 SYDVKM. V lost 2 bases and J lost 3, with 8 bases in between. The CDR3 is 13 residues long. These data are taken from a study of blood T cells in healthy people across ages. General observations from the study: CMV infection status of these donors was not known. With naive T cell percentage, TCR beta diversity showed a strong correlation. Conclusively comparing naive with antigen-experienced cells was impossible with unsorted PBMCs.

The authors ran a second PCR of about 6 to 11 cycles using a sample-barcoded 5' primer and a J-beta primer mix. Via MiXCR, TCRdb re-called the 5' RACE reads, giving one row per CDR3 protein. The sample lists 700,000 to 950,000 distinct CDR3 sequences, roughly 45% seen once, with around 20% in the top ten. Each donor had roughly 10 milliliters of peripheral blood drawn. The sequence was obtained from a woman aged 55-70 years in good health. The sample taken for sequencing was blood. The chain joins TRBV28 to TRBJ2-7; D ambiguous. For the CDR3, the DNA is TGTGCCAGCAGTTTAAACTCCGTCTACGAGCAGTACTTC. It translates to CASSLNSVYEQYF.